This T cell receptor beta chain derives from a study of T cell repertoires in cytomegalovirus infection. Study context: Alongside well-studied HLA-B-restricted CMV epitopes, recently identified HLA-C-restricted CMV epitopes were also used. Public TCR beta signatures indicated both CMV infection and matching HLA type. Study conclusions and caveats: Cumulated frequencies of public TCR beta families served to identify carriers of CMV plus the relevant HLA. Across the ex vivo response, the dominant clonotypes were HLA-C-restricted CMV-specific TCR beta clonotypes.

The germline V gene has CDR1 SEHNR and CDR2 FQNEAQ (reference sequence). The V and J ends lost 5 bases and 3 bases respectively, with 13 bases between them. The CDR3 length is 15 residues. TCRdb independently ran MiXCR on the reads; one entry per CDR3 protein. The sample includes roughly 990,000 distinct CDR3 sequences, 30% to 40% of them seen just once. As concerns this clonotype: Its antigen is unidentified.

The chain combines TRBV7-9 with TRBJ2-2, with a possible D match to TRBD2 (6 bases). Specimen: cultured CD8+ T cells from PBMCs, collected from culture after CMV antigen stimulation. The receptor's source is a human donor in good health (CMV status not recorded). Some clones in this sample may be carry-over from other donors' samples. The CDR3 protein is CASSVSGSDTGELFF. CDR3 sequence (DNA): TGTGCCAGCAGCGTCAGCGGGTCCGACACCGGGGAGCTGTTTTTT.